Following are 4 T cell receptor beta chains from one sample sequenced in a study of T cell repertoires in cytomegalovirus infection. TCRdb redid the calling of the reads with MiXCR, one entry per CDR3 protein. The table includes approximately 700,000 distinct CDR3 sequences, under 40% detected once. Sequencing used PBMCs. These receptors came from a human donor in good health (CMV status not recorded). Some clones in this sample may be carry-over from other donors' samples.

In this sample, this clonotype turned up a few times. The V call is TRBV7-6, the J call TRBJ2-5; 12 bases line up with TRBD2. The CDR3 runs to 18 residues. V was clipped by 5 bases and J by 2 bases; unmatched bases: 12. Germline CDR1 reads SGHVS; CDR2 reads FNYEAQ. The chain's CDR3 is CASSLRASGGAGQETQYF. In DNA, the CDR3 is TGTGCCAGCAGCCTAAGGGCTAGCGGGGGGGCCGGGCAAGAGACCCAGTACTTC.

The sample holds a few counts of this clonotype. The V and J genes are TRBV18 and TRBJ1-4; D remains ambiguous. CDR1 and CDR2 (germline): KGHSH, LQKENI. V was shortened by 6 bases and J by 4 bases, with 15 bases between the two germline ends. The CDR3 is 15 residues long. The DNA for the CDR3 is TGTGCCAGCTCCCGCCGAGAGGGCGGTAATGAAAAACTGTTTTTT. It encodes CASSRREGGNEKLFF.

This clonotype was detected a few times. The genes are TRBV19 and TRBJ2-5; 7 positions agree with TRBD2. The CDR3 spans 13 residues. Looked up from germline, CDR1 is LNHDA and CDR2 is SQIVND (reference sequence). The V gene end was trimmed by 7 bases and the J gene end by 1 base; junction bases not matched to a gene: 3. CDR3 residues: CASMGGSQETQYF. CDR3 DNA sequence: TGTGCCAGTATGGGAGGGTCCCAAGAGACCCAGTACTTC. Variable domain in full (rest from reference TRBV19 and TRBJ2-5): DGGITQSPKYLFRKEGQNVTLSCEQNLNHDAMYWYRQDPGQGLRLIYYSQIVNDFQKGDIAEGYSVSREKKESFPLTVTSAQKNPTAFYLCASMGGSQETQYFGPGTRLLVL.

The V gene is TRBV12-3 or TRBV12-4, the J gene TRBJ2-2; D is ambiguous. The CDR3 has 15 residues. The ends were cut back, 3 bases at V and 2 bases at J, with 10 bases in the middle. The DNA for the CDR3 is TGTGCCAGCAGTTTCGGGCCGAGAAACACCGGGGAGCTGTTTTTT. Its protein is CASSFGPRNTGELFF.